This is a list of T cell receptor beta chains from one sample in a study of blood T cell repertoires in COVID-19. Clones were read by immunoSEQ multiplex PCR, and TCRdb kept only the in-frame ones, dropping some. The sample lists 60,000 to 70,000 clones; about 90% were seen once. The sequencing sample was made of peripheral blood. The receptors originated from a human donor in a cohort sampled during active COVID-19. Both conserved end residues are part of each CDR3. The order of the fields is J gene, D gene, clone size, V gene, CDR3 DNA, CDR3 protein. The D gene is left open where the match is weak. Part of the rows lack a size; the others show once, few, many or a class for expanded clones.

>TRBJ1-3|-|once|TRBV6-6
TGTGCCAGCAGTCCCGGACACGGTGGGTCTGGAAGCACCATATATTTT
CASSPGHGGSGSTIYF
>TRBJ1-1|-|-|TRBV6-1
TGTGCCAGCAGTGAAGTGGAGGGAGGGGCCATGAACACTGAAGCTTTCTTT
CASSEVEGGAMNTEAFF
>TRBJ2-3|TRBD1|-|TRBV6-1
TGTGCCAGCAGTGAACAACCGGGACAGCTCACAGATACGCAGTATTTT
CASSEQPGQLTDTQYF
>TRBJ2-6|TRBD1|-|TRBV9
TGTGCCAGCAGCGTAGCACGGACAGGGGGAAGCGCTGGGGCCAACGTCCTGACTTTC
CASSVARTGGSAGANVLTF
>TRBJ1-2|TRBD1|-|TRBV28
TGTGCCAGCAGGGGATCGACAGGGAAAAACTATGGCTACACCTTC
CASRGSTGKNYGYTF
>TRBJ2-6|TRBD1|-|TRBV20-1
TGCAGTGCTAGTACAGGGGGAGCGGGGGCCAACGTCCTGACTTTC
CSASTGGAGANVLTF
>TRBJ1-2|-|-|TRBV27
TGTGCCAGCAGTTCCCAGGCCCGGGGCTATGGCTACACCTTC
CASSSQARGYGYTF
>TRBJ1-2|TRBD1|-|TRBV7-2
TGTGCCAGCAGTCAGACAGGGTTCTATGGCTACACCTTC
CASSQTGFYGYTF
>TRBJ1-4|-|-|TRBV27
TGTGCCAGCAGTTTACGGCGGGGAGGCGAAAAACTGTTTTTT
CASSLRRGGEKLFF
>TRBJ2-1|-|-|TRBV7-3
TGTGCCAGCAGCTTAACGGGCAGCTCCTACAATGAGCAGTTCTTC
CASSLTGSSYNEQFF
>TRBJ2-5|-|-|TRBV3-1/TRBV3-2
TGTGCCAGCAGCCCCCTCGGCGAGACACACCAAGAGACCCAGTACTTC
CASSPLGETHQETQYF
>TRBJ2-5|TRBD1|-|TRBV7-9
TGTGCCAGCAACAAACAGGGGGTCTCGGAGACCCAGTACTTC
CASNKQGVSETQYF
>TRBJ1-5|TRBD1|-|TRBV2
TGTGCCAGCACCGTGGGACAGGATAGCAATCAGCCCCAGCATTTT
CASTVGQDSNQPQHF
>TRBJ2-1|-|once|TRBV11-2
TGTGCCAGCAGCTTAATCGGGGATGAGCAGTTCTTC
CASSLIGDEQFF
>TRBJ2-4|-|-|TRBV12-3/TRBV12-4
TGTGCCAGCAGTTTCCAGGGCTCGGGCATTCAGTACTTC
CASSFQGSGIQYF
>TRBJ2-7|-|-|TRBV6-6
TGTGCCAGCACCCAGGACAGCCCGGGGGAGCAGTACTTC
CASTQDSPGEQYF
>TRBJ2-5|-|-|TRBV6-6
TGTGCCAGCAGTTACCAACCGACAGTGCAAGAGACCCAGTACTTC
CASSYQPTVQETQYF
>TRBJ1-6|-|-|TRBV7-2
TGTGCCAGCAGCTTAACCGGTAATTCACCCCTCCACTTT
CASSLTGNSPLHF
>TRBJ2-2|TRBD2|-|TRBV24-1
TGTGCCACCAGTGATTTTCCAAGCGGGAGCAGCACCGGGGAGCTGTTTTTT
CATSDFPSGSSTGELFF
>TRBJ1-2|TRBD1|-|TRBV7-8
TGTGCCAGCAGCAGAGAAGCAGGGGGCTATGGCTACACCTTC
CASSREAGGYGYTF
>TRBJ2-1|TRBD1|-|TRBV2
TGTGCCAGTAGTGATTGGACAGGAAACTACAATGAGCAGTTCTTC
CASSDWTGNYNEQFF
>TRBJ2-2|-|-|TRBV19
TGTGCCAGTAGTATGTCGTTCGGGGAGCTGTTTTTT
CASSMSFGELFF
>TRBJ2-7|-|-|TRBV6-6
TGTGCCAGCAGTTACGGTCTAGCTGAGGCCGAGCAGTACTTC
CASSYGLAEAEQYF
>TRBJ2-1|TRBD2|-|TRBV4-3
TGCGCCAGCAGCCCCCTAGCGGGAGTACACAATGAGCAGTTCTTC
CASSPLAGVHNEQFF
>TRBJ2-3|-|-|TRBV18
TGTGCCAGCTCACCACTGGACACCCCACAGGGTACGCAGTATTTT
CASSPLDTPQGTQYF
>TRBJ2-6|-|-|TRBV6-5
TGTGCCAGCAGTTTACAGGGCTCCTCTGGGGCCAACGTCCTGACTTTC
CASSLQGSSGANVLTF
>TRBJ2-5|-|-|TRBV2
TGTGCCAGCAGTCAAACAGGGTCTTCCTTAGAGACCCAGTACTTC
CASSQTGSSLETQYF
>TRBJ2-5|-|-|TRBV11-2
TGTGCCAGCAGCTTAGATCGGGGTGCCCGGGGAGAGACCCAGTACTTC
CASSLDRGARGETQYF
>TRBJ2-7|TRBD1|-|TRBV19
TGTGCCAGTAGCTCCAGGACAGGGGGTAGCTACGAGCAGTACTTC
CASSSRTGGSYEQYF
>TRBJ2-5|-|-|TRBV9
TGTGCCAGCAGCGTTCAGGGGAGTGGGTGGGAGACCCAGTACTTC
CASSVQGSGWETQYF
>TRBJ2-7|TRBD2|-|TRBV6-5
TGTGCCAGCAGTTACGTGAGCGGGAGATCTCTTTACGAGCAGTACTTC
CASSYVSGRSLYEQYF
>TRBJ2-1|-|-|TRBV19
TGTGCCAGTAGTATAGGGGCAGGGAACAATGAGCAGTTCTTC
CASSIGAGNNEQFF
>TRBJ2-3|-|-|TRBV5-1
TGCGCCAGCAGCTTGGAAACTCCTAGCACAGATACGCAGTATTTT
CASSLETPSTDTQYF
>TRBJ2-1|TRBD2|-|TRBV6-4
TGTGCCAGCAGTGACGGACTAGCGGGGGGCCTTGTCTATGAGCAGTTCTTC
CASSDGLAGGLVYEQFF
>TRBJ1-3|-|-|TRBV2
TGTGCCAGCGGGCTCCGGCCACCTGGAAACACCATATATTTT
CASGLRPPGNTIYF
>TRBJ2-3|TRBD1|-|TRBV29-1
TGCAGCGCGGGACAGAGCACAGATACGCAGTATTTT
CSAGQSTDTQYF
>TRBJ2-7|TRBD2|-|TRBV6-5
TGTGCCAGCAGTTTCATCAGCGGGAGAACCACCTACGAGCAGTACTTC
CASSFISGRTTYEQYF
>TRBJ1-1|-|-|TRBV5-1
TGCGCCAGCAGGACAGTCCCTGGGAACACTGAAGCTTTCTTT
CASRTVPGNTEAFF
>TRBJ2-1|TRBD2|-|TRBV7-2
TGTGCCAGCAACGGACTAGCGGGGGGGCCGAGGTCCTACAATGAGCAGTTCTTC
CASNGLAGGPRSYNEQFF
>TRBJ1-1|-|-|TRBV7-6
TGTGCCAGCAGCTTACGAAGAGATTCTAACACTGAAGCTTTCTTT
CASSLRRDSNTEAFF
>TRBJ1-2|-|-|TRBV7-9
TGTGCCAGCAGCGCTCAGGTTAATTATGGCTACACCTTC
CASSAQVNYGYTF
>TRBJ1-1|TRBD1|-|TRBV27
TGTGCCAGCAGTCCAAGACAGGGAGGTAGTCCTGAAGCTTTCTTT
CASSPRQGGSPEAFF
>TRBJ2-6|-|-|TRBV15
TGTGCCACCAGCAGTGCAGGGGCTGGGGCCAACGTCCTGACTTTC
CATSSAGAGANVLTF
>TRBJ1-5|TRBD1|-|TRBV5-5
TGTGCCAGCAGCTGGACAGGGACCAGCCAGCCCCAGCATTTT
CASSWTGTSQPQHF
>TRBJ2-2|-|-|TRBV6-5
TGTGCCAGCAGTTCAGCCGGACAGTGGAACACCGGGGAGCTGTTTTTT
CASSSAGQWNTGELFF
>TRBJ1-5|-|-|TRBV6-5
TGTGCCAGCAGCGACACTGAGAATCAGCCCCAGCATTTT
CASSDTENQPQHF
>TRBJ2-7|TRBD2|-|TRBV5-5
TGTGCCAGCAGCCCACTAGCGGGAGTCGCCTACGAGCAGTACTTC
CASSPLAGVAYEQYF
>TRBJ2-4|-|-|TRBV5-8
TGTGCCAGCAGCTTGGTTGGCAGGGGCTCAAACATTCAGTACTTC
CASSLVGRGSNIQYF
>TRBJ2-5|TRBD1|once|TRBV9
TGTGCCAGCAGCAGGACCGGGACAGGGAAGGTAGGGGAGACCCAGTACTTC
CASSRTGTGKVGETQYF
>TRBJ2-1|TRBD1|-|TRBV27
TGTGCCAGCAGGCAACCGGGACAGGGGACCAATGAGCAGTTCTTC
CASRQPGQGTNEQFF
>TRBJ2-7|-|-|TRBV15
TGTGCCACCAGCAGAGGGCGAGGATTCGTCTACGAGCAGTACTTC
CATSRGRGFVYEQYF
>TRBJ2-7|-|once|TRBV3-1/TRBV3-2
TGTGCCAGCAGCCAAGAAGGGACTGGTTTCTCCTACGAGCAGTACTTC
CASSQEGTGFSYEQYF